Listed below are T cell receptor beta chains from one sample, sequenced in a study of brain T cells in children with intractable seizures. Method: immunoSEQ multiplex PCR; TCRdb's copy keeps in-frame clones and lacks some. The data contain about 350,000 clones, roughly 92% of them seen just once; the ten biggest clones take up around 5%. Sequencing was performed on peripheral blood, taken less than 6 months after surgery. These receptors were obtained from a boy younger than two with tuberous sclerosis and intractable seizures. CDR3s include the opening cysteine and the closing phenylalanine or tryptophan. Each record gives: V gene, D gene, J gene, clone size, CDR3 DNA, CDR3 protein. D genes are given only for firm matches. Clone size appears in some rows only: once, few, many, or a class for an expanded clone.

TRBV28	NA	TRBJ1-5	NA	TGTGCCAGCAGCTGGGGGGGGCAGCCCCAGCATTTT	CASSWGGQPQHF
TRBV7-3	NA	TRBJ2-6	once	TGTGCCAGCAGCTTACTAGGGGGTGCAGGGGCCAACGTCCTGACTTTC	CASSLLGGAGANVLTF
TRBV11-3	NA	TRBJ2-3	NA	TGTGCCAGCAGCTCCCGGGGGGCCAGGGGGGCAGATACGCAGTATTTT	CASSSRGARGADTQYF
TRBV30	NA	TRBJ1-4	NA	TGTGCCTGGAGTTCGGGGTTTGCAACTAATGAAAAACTGTTTTTT	CAWSSGFATNEKLFF
TRBV5-4	NA	TRBJ1-4	NA	TGTGCCAGCAGCTTGGCCTCGGGGGGGGGTGAAAAACTGTTTTTT	CASSLASGGGEKLFF
TRBV5-5	NA	TRBJ2-7	NA	TGTGCCAGCAGCTTTGCGGCGCGGGTGACCTACGAGCAGTACTTC	CASSFAARVTYEQYF
TRBV20-1	NA	TRBJ2-2	NA	TGCAGTGCTAGTAGACCCACCGGGGAGCTGTTTTTT	CSASRPTGELFF
TRBV3-1/TRBV3-2	NA	TRBJ1-1	NA	TGTGCCAGCAGCCAAGTTCGGGCCGGAGCTTTCTTT	CASSQVRAGAFF
TRBV19	NA	TRBJ2-2	NA	TGTGCCAGTAGTATGGGCGGGGTCGGGGAGCTGTTTTTT	CASSMGGVGELFF
TRBV9	TRBD1	TRBJ1-2	NA	TGTGCCAGCAGCGTAGCTACCGGACAGGGCTACTATGGCTACACCTTC	CASSVATGQGYYGYTF
TRBV19	TRBD1	TRBJ1-5	NA	TGTGCCAGTAGTATGAAAAGACAGGGGGCGACGGGTCAGCCCCAGCATTTT	CASSMKRQGATGQPQHF
TRBV7-9	TRBD2	TRBJ2-5	NA	TGTGCCAGCACCCTAGCTAGGACTAGCGGGGGGGCGGAAGAGACCCAGTACTTC	CASTLARTSGGAEETQYF
TRBV30	NA	TRBJ2-3	NA	TGTGCCTGGAGTGTAGGTGCAGGGGAGCTGAATACGCAGTATTTT	CAWSVGAGELNTQYF
TRBV9	NA	TRBJ1-3	NA	TGTGCCAGCAGCCCTACCGGGGCAGGAGGAAACACCATATATTTT	CASSPTGAGGNTIYF
TRBV7-2	NA	TRBJ1-1	NA	TGTGCCAGCAGCTTAGATGGGGCAGCACCTAACACTGAAGCTTTCTTT	CASSLDGAAPNTEAFF
TRBV11-3	NA	TRBJ2-2	NA	TGTGCCAGCAGCTCCCGAGAGGGCTCTCCGAACACCGGGGAGCTGTTTTTT	CASSSREGSPNTGELFF
TRBV2	NA	TRBJ1-2	NA	TGTGCCACTCTCCCCCGCTCCGCGGGGGGAAGCTACACCTTC	CATLPRSAGGSYTF
TRBV19	TRBD2	TRBJ2-1	NA	TGTGCCACCACCGGGACTAGCGGGGGGGCGGGATACAATGAGCAGTTCTTC	CATTGTSGGAGYNEQFF
TRBV19	NA	TRBJ1-5	NA	TGTGCCAGTAGTATAGGAGGGGAATGGCGCAATCAGCCCCAGCATTTT	CASSIGGEWRNQPQHF
TRBV5-1	NA	TRBJ1-2	NA	TGCGCCAGCAGCCCGGGACCGATGGATGGCTACACCTTC	CASSPGPMDGYTF
TRBV5-6	NA	TRBJ1-1	NA	TGTGCCAGCAGCGGCAGCCAGCTGAACACTGAAGCTTTCTTT	CASSGSQLNTEAFF
TRBV20-1	NA	TRBJ1-3	NA	TGCAGTGCTAGTGTAGTCTCTGGAAACACCATATATTTT	CSASVVSGNTIYF
TRBV12-3/TRBV12-4	NA	TRBJ1-1	NA	TGTGCCAGCAGTTTAGACAGGACTGAAGCTTTCTTT	CASSLDRTEAFF
TRBV24-1	NA	TRBJ2-7	NA	TGTGCCACCAGTGATTTGGACACCTACGAGCAGTACTTC	CATSDLDTYEQYF